The 20 T cell receptor beta chains in this list originate from one sample, sequenced in a study of T cell repertoires and HLA-DP antigens. For these receptors, no antigen is known. Sequencing used immunoSEQ multiplex PCR; TCRdb keeps in-frame clones, though not all of them. The sample lists approximately 89,000 clones, roughly nine tenths occurring once. Sequenced material: CD4+ T cells from PBMCs. These receptors originate from a man between 50 and 59 years old in good health and CMV-seronegative.

The rearrangement joins TRBV7-9 to TRBJ1-5, with D unclear. Germline V CDR1 and CDR2: SEHNR, FQNEAQ (reference sequence). The V gene lost 1 base and the J gene lost 11 bases, with 12 bases spanning the gap. CDR3 length: 13 residues. CDR3 residues: CASSLDGAGAQHF. The CDR3 DNA follows: TGTGCCAGCAGCTTAGATGGCGCCGGAGCCCAGCATTTT.

The chain joins TRBV16 to TRBJ1-3, with D maybe TRBD1 (5 bases). The CDR3 is 15 residues long. Germline V CDR1 and CDR2: KGHSY, FQNENV. V lost 0 bases and J 7 bases, leaving 13 bases between the germline ends. The CDR3 region is CASSQSGQGKNTIYF. The CDR3 DNA is TGTGCCAGCAGCCAATCGGGCCAGGGAAAGAACACCATATATTTT.

This clone appeared a single time. V is TRBV7-3 and J is TRBJ2-7; D uncertain. V was shortened by 2 bases and J by 1 base, with 9 bases between the two germline ends. Germline V gene lookup returns CDR1 SGHTA and CDR2 FQGTGA. This CDR3 spans 14 amino acids. CDR3 amino acids: CASSLGAASYEQYF. The CDR3 DNA is TGTGCCAGCAGCTTAGGTGCCGCATCCTACGAGCAGTACTTC.

This chain uses TRBV2 with TRBJ1-5; D is undetermined. The CDR3 is 13 residues long. V dropped 8 bases and J dropped 3 bases, with 11 bases sitting between them. The V gene's germline CDR1 is SNHLY and CDR2 FYNNEI. The CDR3 loop is CASEEGPNQPQHF. CDR3 sequence (DNA): TGTGCCAGCGAAGAGGGCCCCAATCAGCCCCAGCATTTT.

The CDR3 sequence is CASSLAGTTFDEQFF. CDR3 DNA sequence: TGTGCCAGCAGTCTAGCCGGGACTACGTTTGATGAGCAGTTCTTC. The rearrangement links TRBV6-5 to TRBJ2-1, with 7 bases fitting TRBD2. The CDR3 totals 15 residues. CDR1 is MNHEY, CDR2 SVGAGI, per germline. The trim removed 5 bases at V and 8 bases at J, leaving 12 bases unmatched.

V and J are TRBV2 and TRBJ2-2, with 10 bases that match TRBD1. CDR3 size: 14 residues. With V trimmed by 5 bases and J by 5 bases, 2 bases remained unmatched. The V gene's germline CDR1 is SNHLY and CDR2 FYNNEI. As DNA, the CDR3 is TGTGCCAGCAGTAGGGACAGGGGTACCGGGGAGCTGTTTTTT. Protein product: CASSRDRGTGELFF.

V and J are TRBV6-5 and TRBJ2-3, with 10 bases matching TRBD2. In germline, CDR1 is MNHEY, CDR2 SVGAGI. There are 14 residues in the CDR3. Trimming at V came to 11 bases and at J to 4 bases, leaving 9 bases not matched to a gene. CDR3 protein: CAAGGTSVPDTQYF. In DNA, the CDR3 is TGTGCCGCCGGGGGGACTAGCGTCCCAGATACGCAGTATTTT.

J is TRBJ2-7 and V is TRBV5-1, with D uncertain. This CDR3 contains 14 residues. The V gene lost 0 bases and the J gene lost 1 base, with 8 bases spanning the gap. CDR1 SGHRS and CDR2 YFSETQ come from the germline V gene. This CDR3 is CASSLDYGSYEQYF. CDR3 sequence (DNA): TGCGCCAGCAGCTTGGATTACGGATCCTACGAGCAGTACTTC.

This chain uses TRBV30 with TRBJ1-1, with a tentative D call TRBD1 (5 bases). CDR3 length: 13 residues. From germline, CDR1 is GTSNPN and CDR2 SVGIG (reference sequence). Deletions cut 2 bases from V and 6 bases from J, with 13 bases between. The CDR3 DNA sequence: TGTGCCTGGAGTAACCAGCGAGGGGCTGAAGCTTTCTTT. Its protein product is CAWSNQRGAEAFF.

This chain links TRBV27 with TRBJ2-5; D gene uncertain. Trimming stripped 3 bases from V and 4 bases from J, with 3 bases between. This CDR3 has 11 amino acids. Germline V lookup: CDR1 MNHEY, CDR2 SMNVEV (reference sequence). The CDR3 loop reads CASSLIETQYF. Here the CDR3 DNA reads TGTGCCAGCAGTTTGATAGAGACCCAGTACTTC.

For this clone: The junction shows a germline mismatch at one end, possibly a read error. The V call is TRBV4-1, the J call TRBJ2-6; D ambiguous. CDR1 MGHRA and CDR2 YSYEKL come from the germline V gene. The CDR3 runs to 13 residues. DNA for the CDR3: TGCGCCAGCAGCCAAGAGAGTCACCCTCTAATGTCTTTC. Residues: CASSQESHPLMSF.

The chain carries TRBV5-6 and TRBJ2-3; 10 bases map to TRBD2. The CDR3 covers 16 residues. V lost 5 bases and J lost 4; bases outside the gene matches: 10. Germline lookup yields CDR1 SGHDT and CDR2 YYEEEE. In DNA, the CDR3 is TGTGCCAGCAGTAGAGTTAGCGGGGGGTTGGCAGATACGCAGTATTTT. Its protein product is CASSRVSGGLADTQYF. The full variable domain, completed using reference TRBV5-6 and TRBJ2-3, is DAGVTQSPTHLIKTRGQQVTLRCSPKSGHDTVSWYQQALGQGPQFIFQYYEEEERQRGNFPDRFSGHQFPNYSSELNVNALLLGDSALYLCASSRVSGGLADTQYFGPGTRLTVL.

The sample holds a few counts of this clone. The chain uses TRBV6-5 and TRBJ1-2, with D possibly matching TRBD1 (5 bases). The germline CDR1 and CDR2 sequences are MNHEY and SVGAGI. This CDR3 is 13 amino acids long. V shed 6 bases and J shed 0 bases, with 8 bases lying between them. The chain's CDR3 is CASSKTANYGYTF. The CDR3, as DNA: TGTGCCAGCAGCAAGACAGCTAACTATGGCTACACCTTC.

V and J are TRBV30 and TRBJ2-5; no clear D. The V end was cut by 0 bases, the J end by 5 bases, with 10 bases between. The CDR3 sequence is 13 residues long. Germline V gives CDR1 GTSNPN, CDR2 SVGIG (reference sequence). The CDR3 loop is CAWSVSRRETQYF. The CDR3 DNA is TGTGCCTGGAGTGTATCCAGGCGGGAGACCCAGTACTTC.

The V gene is TRBV19, the J gene TRBJ1-1; D is unclear. The germline V and J ends were trimmed by 5 bases and 1 base, with 5 bases remaining between them. Germline loops: CDR1 LNHDA, CDR2 SQIVND (reference sequence). The CDR3 length is 12 residues. The CDR3 region has the DNA TGTGCCAGTAGTGTCAGGAACACTGAAGCTTTCTTT. This sequence encodes CASSVRNTEAFF.

V and J are TRBV6-1 and TRBJ1-5; 8 positions match TRBD1. The CDR3 spans 15 residues. CDR1 is MNHNS, CDR2 SASEGT, per germline. The V gene end was trimmed by 4 bases and the J gene end by 4 bases; junction bases not matched to a gene: 6. CDR3 sequence: CASSAQQGGNQPQHF. The CDR3 DNA reads as TGTGCCAGCAGTGCCCAACAGGGGGGGAATCAGCCCCAGCATTTT.

The chain combines TRBV14 with TRBJ2-7; 7 bases are shared with TRBD1. CDR1 is SGHDN and CDR2 is FVKESK in the germline V gene. The ends lost 4 bases at V and 3 bases at J; junction bases unmatched: 9. This CDR3 region has 15 residues. Here the CDR3 DNA reads TGTGCCAGCAGCCCCTTGGACAGGATTCTCTACGAGCAGTACTTC. Its protein is CASSPLDRILYEQYF.

The rearrangement joins TRBV11-2 to TRBJ2-5, with TRBD2 matching 9 bases. Trimming cost V 5 bases and J 7 bases; bases outside gene matches: 8. The CDR3 contains 14 residues. In germline, CDR1 is SGHAT, CDR2 FQNNGV. CDR3 loop: CASSRLTSGVTQYF. CDR3 DNA: TGTGCCAGCAGCCGCCTGACTAGCGGTGTGACCCAGTACTTC. The full variable domain, rest sourced from reference TRBV11-2 and TRBJ2-5, is EAGVAQSPRYKIIEKRQSVAFWCNPISGHATLYWYQQILGQGPKLLIQFQNNGVVDDSQLPKDRFSAERLKGVDSTLKIQPAKLEDSAVYLCASSRLTSGVTQYFGPGTRLLVL.

This sequence joins TRBV7-9 and TRBJ2-2; 7 bases are shared with TRBD1. Germline V gene sequence: CDR1 SEHNR, CDR2 FQNEAQ (reference sequence). The CDR3 runs to 14 residues. With 5 bases clipped from V and 5 bases from J, the junction kept 5 bases outside the gene matches. The DNA for the CDR3 is TGTGCCAGCAGCCAGGACAGGAAGACCGGGGAGCTGTTTTTT. Its protein product is CASSQDRKTGELFF.

This clone was seen just once. The chain employs TRBV7-2 and TRBJ2-1; the D gene is possibly TRBD1 (5 bases). The germline gives CDR1 SGHTA, CDR2 FQGNSA. The CDR3 is made up of 15 amino acids. V lost 4 bases, J lost 0 bases, and 10 bases lay in between. CDR3 coding DNA: TGTGCCAGCAGCTCGACAGCTAGCTCCTACAATGAGCAGTTCTTC. This gives the protein CASSSTASSYNEQFF.